The T cell receptor beta chain under discussion was sequenced for a study of blood T cell repertoires in COVID-19 (dated by TCRdb to about 2020). Background on the whole study: Samples covering the acute and convalescent phases of COVID-19 were provided by collaborators in the United States, Italy and Spain. The material from the prospective study consisted of cDNA or gDNA derived from T cells, B-cell-depleted T cells, or PBMCs. The repertoires were released in a freely available public database meant as a resource for research on the immune response to SARS-CoV-2. Deeply sampled blood TCRbeta repertoires from subjects exposed to, actively infected with, or recovered from COVID-19 were included in the dataset. Samples came from the ongoing ImmuneRACE study (first 160 participants) plus 1,254 subjects from 6 global collaborators. Where available, HLA class I and class II types were obtained from metadata supplied by the sample provider rather than from assay-based typing. Nearly every sample came with metadata listing a de-identified subject ID, COVID-19 status, age in years and sex. General conclusions and limits of the study: Clinical and demographic metadata were provided uncurated, with the amount varying by source and participant.

CDR1 and CDR2, per the germline V gene (reference sequence), are SGHKS and YYEKEE. Between the V and J ends, shortened by 1 base and 2 bases respectively, the junction contains 15 bases. The CDR3 holds 16 amino acids from the cysteine to the phenylalanine. Only the CDR3 DNA stays, 48 bases, in frame from base 1. As regards this clone: Its recognized antigen is unknown. No quality values exist for individual bases; no much larger clone is one base distant.

TCRbeta CDR3 regions were amplified from genomic DNA by means of the immunoSEQ Assay, a bias-controlled multiplex PCR. In the authors' own workflow: Within the assay, amplification of reference gene primers was used to estimate how many nucleated cells each sample contained. To quantify the absolute abundance of each unique TCRbeta CDR3 rearrangement, sequence reads were collapsed and filtered. For each sample, productive Simpson clonality was calculated as the square root of Simpson's diversity index across productive rearrangements. This is the immuneACCESS table as TCRdb keeps it, with only in-frame sequences that have V and J called. A part of the clones is gone; compared with another copy, unresolved V genes explain less than half, and the rest is unexplained. For V, J and clone size, that table is used; D and trimming come from the DNA. Here the sample has 95,000 to 150,000 clones; about 85% occur a single time. 27% of the sample is in the top ten clones.

Each collaborating institution followed its own protocols to collect whole blood in K2EDTA tubes. For TCRbeta analysis, collaborator samples were shipped as frozen whole blood, as isolated PBMCs, or as DNA extracted from either sample type. The TCR sequence derives from an elderly woman with acute or convalescent COVID-19. The rearranged segments are TRBV5-5 and TRBJ2-5; the D gene remains uncertain. Source material: peripheral blood. The CDR3 region: CASSLLAGATQETQYF. The DNA reads TGTGCCAGCAGCTTGTTGGCAGGCGCTACACAAGAGACCCAGTACTTC. With the portions outside the CDR3 filled from the reference TRBV5-5 and TRBJ2-5 genes, the complete variable region becomes DAGVTQSPTHLIKTRGQQVTLRCSPISGHKSVSWYQQVLGQGPQFIFQYYEKEERGRGNFPDRFSARQFPNYSSELNVNALLLGDSALYLCASSLLAGATQETQYFGPGTRLLVL.